This T cell receptor beta chain was identified during a study of shared clonotypes between healthy human individuals. About the research overall: Per donor, three plates held CD4 naive cells, three held CD4 memory, two held CD8 naive and one held CD8 memory.

TCRdb's copy holds only in-frame clones and misses some; the assay was immunoSEQ multiplex PCR. Of some 2.1 million clones listed, roughly 94% are singletons. Germline loops: CDR1 ENHRY, CDR2 SYGVKD. V gave up 6 bases and J gave up 2 bases; unmatched junction bases: 9. CDR3 length equals 15 residues. The sequenced sample was naive CD4+ T cells sorted from blood. Specified subset: CD45RA+ positively selected. The TCR was taken from a man younger than 35 in good health. The chain is built from TRBV10-3 and TRBJ2-7; TRBD2 matches at 8 bases. This CDR3 is CAISASGGPAYEQYF. The CDR3, as DNA: TGTGCCATCAGCGCCAGCGGGGGCCCCGCCTACGAGCAGTACTTC.